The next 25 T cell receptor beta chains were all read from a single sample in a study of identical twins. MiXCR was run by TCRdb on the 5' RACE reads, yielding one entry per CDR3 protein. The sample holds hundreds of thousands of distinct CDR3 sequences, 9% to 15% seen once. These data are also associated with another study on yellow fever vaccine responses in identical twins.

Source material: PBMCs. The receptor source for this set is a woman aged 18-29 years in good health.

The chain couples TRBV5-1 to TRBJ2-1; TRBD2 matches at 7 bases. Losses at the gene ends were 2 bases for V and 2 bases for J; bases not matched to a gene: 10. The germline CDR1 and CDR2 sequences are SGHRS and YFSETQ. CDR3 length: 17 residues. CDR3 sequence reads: CASSFPTGGGAYNEQFF. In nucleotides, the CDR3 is TGCGCCAGCAGCTTCCCAACGGGAGGCGGAGCCTACAATGAGCAGTTCTTC.

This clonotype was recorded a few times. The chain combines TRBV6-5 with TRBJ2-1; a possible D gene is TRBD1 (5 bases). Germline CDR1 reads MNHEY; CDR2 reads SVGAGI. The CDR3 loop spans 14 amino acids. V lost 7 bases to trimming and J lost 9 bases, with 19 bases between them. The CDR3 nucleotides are TGTGCCAGCAATTTGGCAGGGAATGCAGGTGAGCAGTTCTTC. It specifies CASNLAGNAGEQFF.

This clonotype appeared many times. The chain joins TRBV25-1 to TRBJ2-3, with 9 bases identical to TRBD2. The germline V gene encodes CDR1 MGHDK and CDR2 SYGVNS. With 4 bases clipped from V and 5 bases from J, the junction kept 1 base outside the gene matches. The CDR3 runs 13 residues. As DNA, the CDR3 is TGTGCCAGCAGTGTACTAGCGGGAGATACGCAGTATTTT. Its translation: CASSVLAGDTQYF.

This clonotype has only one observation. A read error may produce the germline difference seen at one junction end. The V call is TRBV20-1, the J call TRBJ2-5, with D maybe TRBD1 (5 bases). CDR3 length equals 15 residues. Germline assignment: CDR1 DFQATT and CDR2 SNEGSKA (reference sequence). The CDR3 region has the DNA TGCAGTGCTAGAGTAAACGGCAGGGTCGGAGAGACCGAGTACTTC. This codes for CSARVNGRVGETEYF.

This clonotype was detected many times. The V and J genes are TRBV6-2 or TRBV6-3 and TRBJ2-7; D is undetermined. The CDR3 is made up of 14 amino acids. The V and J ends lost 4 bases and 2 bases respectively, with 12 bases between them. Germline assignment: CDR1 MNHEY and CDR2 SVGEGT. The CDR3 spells CASSLGSPPYEQYV. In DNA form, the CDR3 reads TGTGCCAGCAGTTTGGGGTCACCTCCCTACGAGCAGTACGTC.

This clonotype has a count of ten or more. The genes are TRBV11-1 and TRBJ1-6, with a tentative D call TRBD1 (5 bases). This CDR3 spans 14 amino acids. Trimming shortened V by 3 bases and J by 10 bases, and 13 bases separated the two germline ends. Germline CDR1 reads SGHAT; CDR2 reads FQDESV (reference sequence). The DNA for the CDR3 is TGTGCCAGCAGCTTTGGGGCGGACCGGTCACCCCTCCACTTT. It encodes CASSFGADRSPLHF.

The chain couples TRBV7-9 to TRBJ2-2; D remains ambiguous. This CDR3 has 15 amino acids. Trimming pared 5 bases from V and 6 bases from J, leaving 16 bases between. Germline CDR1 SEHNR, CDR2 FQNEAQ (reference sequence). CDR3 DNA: TGTGCCAGCAGCCAAACCGACCCCTTAGCCGGGGAGCTGTTTTTT. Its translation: CASSQTDPLAGELFF.

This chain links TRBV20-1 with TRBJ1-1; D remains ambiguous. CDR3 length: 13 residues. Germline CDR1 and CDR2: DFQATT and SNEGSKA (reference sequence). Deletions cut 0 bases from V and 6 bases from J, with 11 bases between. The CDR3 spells CSARDRGRPEAFF. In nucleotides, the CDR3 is TGCAGTGCTAGAGATCGGGGAAGGCCTGAAGCTTTCTTT.

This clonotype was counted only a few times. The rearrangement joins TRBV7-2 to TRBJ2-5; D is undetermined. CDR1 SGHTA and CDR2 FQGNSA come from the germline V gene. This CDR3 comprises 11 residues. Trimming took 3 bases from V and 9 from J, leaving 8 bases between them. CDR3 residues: CASSFQISQYF. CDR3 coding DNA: TGTGCCAGCAGCTTTCAAATTTCCCAGTACTTC. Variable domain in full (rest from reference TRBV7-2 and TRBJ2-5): GAGVSQSPSNKVTEKGKDVELRCDPISGHTALYWYRQSLGQGLEFLIYFQGNSAPDKSGLPSDRFSAERTGGSVSTLTIQRTQQEDSAVYLCASSFQISQYFGPGTRLLVL.

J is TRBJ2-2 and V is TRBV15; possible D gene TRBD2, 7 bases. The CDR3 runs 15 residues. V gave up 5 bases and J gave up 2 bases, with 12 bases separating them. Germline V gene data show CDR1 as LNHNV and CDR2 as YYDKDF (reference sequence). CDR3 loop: CATSGGGGNTGELFF. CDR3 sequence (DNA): TGTGCCACCAGCGGGGGAGGGGGAAACACCGGGGAGCTGTTTTTT.

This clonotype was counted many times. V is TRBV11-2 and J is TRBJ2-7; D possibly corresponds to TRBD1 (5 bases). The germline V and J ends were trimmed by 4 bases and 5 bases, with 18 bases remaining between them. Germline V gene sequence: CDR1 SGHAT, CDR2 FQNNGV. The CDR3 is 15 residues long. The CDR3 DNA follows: TGTGCCAGCAGCTCACTCCCGACAGACCTCGACGAGCAGTACGTC. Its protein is CASSSLPTDLDEQYV.

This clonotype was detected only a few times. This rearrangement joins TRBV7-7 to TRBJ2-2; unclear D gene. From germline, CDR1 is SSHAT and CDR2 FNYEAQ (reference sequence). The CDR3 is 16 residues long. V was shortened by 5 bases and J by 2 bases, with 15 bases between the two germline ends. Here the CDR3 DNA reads TGTGCCAGCAGCCGAGCGAAGGGCCTTAACACCGGGGAGCTGTTTTTT. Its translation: CASSRAKGLNTGELFF.

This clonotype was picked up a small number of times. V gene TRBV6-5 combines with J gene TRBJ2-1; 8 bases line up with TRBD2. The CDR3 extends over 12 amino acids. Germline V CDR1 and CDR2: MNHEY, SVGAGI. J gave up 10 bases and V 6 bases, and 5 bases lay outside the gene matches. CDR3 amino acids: CASRRTSREQFF. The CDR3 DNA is TGTGCCAGCAGAAGGACTAGCCGGGAGCAGTTCTTC.

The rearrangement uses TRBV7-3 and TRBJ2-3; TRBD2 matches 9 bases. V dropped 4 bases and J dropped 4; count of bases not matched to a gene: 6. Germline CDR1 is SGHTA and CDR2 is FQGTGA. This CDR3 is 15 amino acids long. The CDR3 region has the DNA TGTGCCAGCAGCTCCTTAGCGGGAGTAGCAGATACGCAGTATTTT. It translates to CASSSLAGVADTQYF.

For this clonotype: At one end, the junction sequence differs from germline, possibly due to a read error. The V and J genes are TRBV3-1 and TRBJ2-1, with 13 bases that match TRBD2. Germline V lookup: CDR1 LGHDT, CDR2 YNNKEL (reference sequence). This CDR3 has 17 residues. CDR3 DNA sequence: TGTGCCAGCACCCAAGGCCTAACTAGCGGGAGGGGTAATGAGCAGTTCTTC. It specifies CASTQGLTSGRGNEQFF.

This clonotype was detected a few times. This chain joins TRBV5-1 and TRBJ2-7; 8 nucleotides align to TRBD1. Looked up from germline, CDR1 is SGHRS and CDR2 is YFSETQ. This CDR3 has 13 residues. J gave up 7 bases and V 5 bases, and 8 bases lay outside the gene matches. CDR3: CASRLGQGEEQYV. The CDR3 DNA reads TGCGCCAGCAGACTCGGACAGGGTGAAGAGCAGTACGTC.

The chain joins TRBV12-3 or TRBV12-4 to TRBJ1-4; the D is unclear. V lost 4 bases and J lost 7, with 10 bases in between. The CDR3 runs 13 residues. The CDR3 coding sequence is TGTGCCAGCAGTTGGAGAGATTTTGAAAAACTGTTTTTT. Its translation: CASSWRDFEKLFF.

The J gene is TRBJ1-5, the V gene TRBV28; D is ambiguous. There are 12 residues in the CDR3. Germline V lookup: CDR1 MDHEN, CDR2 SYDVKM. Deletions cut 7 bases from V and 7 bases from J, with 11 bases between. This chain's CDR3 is CASIMGNQPQHF. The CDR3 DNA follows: TGTGCCAGCATTATGGGGAACCAGCCCCAGCATTTT.

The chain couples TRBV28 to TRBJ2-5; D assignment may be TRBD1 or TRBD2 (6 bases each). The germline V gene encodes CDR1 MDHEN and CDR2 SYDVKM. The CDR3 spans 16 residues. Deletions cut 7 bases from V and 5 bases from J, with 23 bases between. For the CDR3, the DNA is TGTGCCAGCATTCCCAGAGATTGGGGGGCCGAGGAGACCCAGTACTTC. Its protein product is CASIPRDWGAEETQYF.

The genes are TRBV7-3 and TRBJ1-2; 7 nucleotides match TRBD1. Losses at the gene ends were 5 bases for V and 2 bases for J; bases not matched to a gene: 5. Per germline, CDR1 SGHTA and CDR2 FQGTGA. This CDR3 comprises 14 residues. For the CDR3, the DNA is TGTGCCAGCAGCAACGGGACAGCGAACTATGGCTACACCTTC. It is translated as CASSNGTANYGYTF.

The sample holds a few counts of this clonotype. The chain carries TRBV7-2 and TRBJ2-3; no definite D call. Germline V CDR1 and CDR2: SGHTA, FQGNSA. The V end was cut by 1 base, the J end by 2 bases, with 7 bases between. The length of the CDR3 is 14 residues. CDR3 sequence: CASSLVHDTDTQYF. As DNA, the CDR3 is TGTGCCAGCAGCTTAGTTCACGACACAGATACGCAGTATTTT.

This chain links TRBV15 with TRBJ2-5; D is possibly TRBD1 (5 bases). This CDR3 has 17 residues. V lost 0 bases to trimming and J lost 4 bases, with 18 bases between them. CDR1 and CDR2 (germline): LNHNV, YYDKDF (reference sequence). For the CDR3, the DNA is TGTGCCACCAGCAGAGACCTGGGGCCCCGAGCGTCAGAGACCCAGTACTTC. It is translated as CATSRDLGPRASETQYF.

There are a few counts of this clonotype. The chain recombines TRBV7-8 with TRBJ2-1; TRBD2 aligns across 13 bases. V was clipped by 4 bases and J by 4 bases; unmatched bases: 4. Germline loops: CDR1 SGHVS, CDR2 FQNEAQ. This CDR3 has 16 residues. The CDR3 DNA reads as TGTGCCAGCAGCTCATTGGGACTAGCGGGGTACAATGAGCAGTTCTTC. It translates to CASSSLGLAGYNEQFF.

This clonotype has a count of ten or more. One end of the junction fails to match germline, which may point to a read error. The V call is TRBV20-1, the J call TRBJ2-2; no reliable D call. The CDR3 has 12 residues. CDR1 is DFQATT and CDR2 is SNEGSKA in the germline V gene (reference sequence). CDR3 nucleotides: TGCAGTGCTACAAGGAACGCCGGGGAGCTGTTTTTT. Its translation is CSATRNAGELFF.

CDR3 DNA sequence: TGTGCCAGCAGTTTCGCCGGGACAGGGCAGGACACCGGGGAGCTGTTTTTT. As protein: CASSFAGTGQDTGELFF. The genes are TRBV12-3 or TRBV12-4 and TRBJ2-2; 9 nucleotides match TRBD1. V shed 3 bases and J 3 bases; nucleotides not matched to a gene: 8. CDR3 length: 17 amino acids.